This TCR beta chain is drawn from a study of T cell changes during pregnancy in multiple sclerosis. Data came from immunoSEQ multiplex PCR; TCRdb stores just in-frame clones and leaves some out. The sample includes tens of thousands of clones, around 90% seen only once; the top ten take roughly 4.7%. The source is a female donor with multiple sclerosis, enrolled in a pregnancy study. The sequenced sample was CD8+ T cells from peripheral blood mononuclear cells, obtained after pregnancy.

CDR3 nucleotides: TGTGCCAGTAGTATCACAGGGGCAGGGAACACTGAAGCTTTCTTT. Translating it yields CASSITGAGNTEAFF. J is TRBJ1-1 and V is TRBV19; 7 bases agree with TRBD1. Germline assignment: CDR1 LNHDA and CDR2 SQIVND (reference sequence). This CDR3 comprises 15 residues. V trimming: 3 bases; J trimming: 1 base; junction bases outside the gene matches: 5.